The rows below give T cell receptor beta chains drawn from one sample of a study of long-term antiretroviral therapy in people with HIV. TCRdb keeps only in-frame clones here, not all; method: immunoSEQ multiplex PCR. The sample yields about 16,000 clones, over 70% seen once. The source was unsorted PBMCs, collected 1.5 years before starting antiretroviral therapy. The receptors derive from a woman between 45 and 65 years old with HIV. CDR3s include the opening cysteine and the closing phenylalanine or tryptophan. The D gene is left open where the match is weak. Expanded clones are given a class, and other clones once, few, many or no size at all.

J	D	size	length	V	DNA	CDR3
TRBJ1-1	NA	NA	13	TRBV5-1	TGCGCCAGCAGTTCTCATATGAACACTGAAGCTTTCTTT	CASSSHMNTEAFF
TRBJ2-4	NA	NA	13	TRBV4-1	TGCGCCAGCAGCCAAGTCGCAGCAAACATTCAGTACTTC	CASSQVAANIQYF
TRBJ2-3	NA	NA	14	TRBV5-1	TGCGCCAGCAGCTTGGGAGATTTCACAGATACGCAGTATTTT	CASSLGDFTDTQYF
TRBJ1-6	NA	NA	15	TRBV5-1	TGCGCCAGCAGCTCGGGATTCATATATAATTCACCCCTCCACTTT	CASSSGFIYNSPLHF
TRBJ2-7	NA	few	13	TRBV10-1	TGCGCCAGCAGTGAGTCGCCGGGGTACGAGCAGTACTTC	CASSESPGYEQYF
TRBJ1-4	NA	NA	17	TRBV6-1	TGTGCCAGCAGTGAAGTAAACAGGGTTACGGCTAGTGAAAAACTGTTTTTT	CASSEVNRVTASEKLFF
TRBJ2-7	NA	once	13	TRBV18	TGTGCCAGCTCACCACCTGCACAGAACGAGCAGTACTTC	CASSPPAQNEQYF
TRBJ2-2	NA	few	12	TRBV11-3	TGTGCCAGCAGCTTACTAGGGGGGGAGCTGTTTTTT	CASSLLGGELFF
TRBJ1-2	NA	NA	13	TRBV28	TGTGCCAGCATCTCAGGGGTTGACTATGGCTACACCTTC	CASISGVDYGYTF
TRBJ1-1	NA	NA	13	TRBV2	TGTGCCAGCAGTGACGAAGGGGCTCTTGAAGCTTTCTTT	CASSDEGALEAFF
TRBJ2-7	NA	NA	15	TRBV6-6	TGTGCCAGCAGTTACAACCGGGCTCTACCCTACGAGCAGTACTTC	CASSYNRALPYEQYF
TRBJ1-1	TRBD1	NA	13	TRBV5-1	TGCGCCAGCAGCCGACAGGGCGGTACTGAAGCTTTCTTT	CASSRQGGTEAFF
TRBJ1-1	NA	NA	16	TRBV14	TGTGCCAGCAGCCAAGCCGCGGCGGGGGGAGGCACTGAAGCTTTCTTT	CASSQAAAGGGTEAFF
TRBJ1-4	NA	NA	18	TRBV14	TGTGCCAGCAGCCAAGACAAGATATCGGGCCAGCTGAATGAAAAACTGTTTTTT	CASSQDKISGQLNEKLFF
TRBJ2-6	NA	NA	12	TRBV30	TGTGCCTGGGCAACTGGGGCCAACGTCCTGACTTTC	CAWATGANVLTF
TRBJ1-1	NA	NA	13	TRBV9	TGTGCCAGCAGCGTAAAAGCGGGAACTGAAGCTTTCTTT	CASSVKAGTEAFF
TRBJ1-1	NA	NA	17	TRBV6-1	TGTGCCAGCAGTGCCTGGGGGGGGCTTGGAGGGAACACTGAAGCTTTCTTT	CASSAWGGLGGNTEAFF
TRBJ1-3	TRBD1	NA	19	TRBV9	TGTGCCAGCAGCGTAGGCTTAGAGACCACAGGGGACCCTGGAAACACCATATATTTT	CASSVGLETTGDPGNTIYF
TRBJ2-2	NA	NA	12	TRBV5-6	TGTGCCAGCAGCTCTGCGACCGGGGAGCTGTTTTTT	CASSSATGELFF
TRBJ2-1	NA	few	14	TRBV18	TGTGCCAGCTCACCAGTGGGGGGCCCCAATGAGCAGTTCTTC	CASSPVGGPNEQFF
TRBJ1-2	NA	NA	14	TRBV11-2	TGTGCCAGCAGCTTAGGAGACAGCCTCTATGGCTACACCTTC	CASSLGDSLYGYTF
TRBJ2-1	NA	NA	15	TRBV5-6	TGTGCCAGCAGGGCCGGCGGGGCCCAGTACAATGAGCAGTTCTTC	CASRAGGAQYNEQFF
TRBJ2-1	NA	NA	14	TRBV27	TGTGCCAGCAGTTTCGGAAGAGCTAGTGGTGAGCAGTTCTTC	CASSFGRASGEQFF
TRBJ1-3	NA	NA	16	TRBV9	TGTGCCAGCAGCGTAGGGGGACGGGACTCTGGAAACACCATATATTTT	CASSVGGRDSGNTIYF
TRBJ1-5	NA	NA	15	TRBV18	TGTGCCAGCTCTCCTGACAGAGGTGGGAATCAGCCCCAGCATTTT	CASSPDRGGNQPQHF
TRBJ1-3	TRBD1	NA	16	TRBV2	TGTGCCAGCGGGCTAAAGGCAGGGGGCTATGGAAACACCATATATTTT	CASGLKAGGYGNTIYF
TRBJ1-6	NA	NA	15	TRBV7-9	TGTGCCAGCAGCCCAACTGGGACCCTTTTTTCACCCCTCCACTTT	CASSPTGTLFSPLHF
TRBJ1-6	NA	NA	11	TRBV5-5	TGTGCCAGCAGCGCCCGGGACACGCTCCACTTT	CASSARDTLHF
TRBJ1-1	TRBD1	NA	17	TRBV4-1	TGCGCCAGCAGCCAAGCGCGCTTCGTACAGGGGGACACTGAAGCTTTCTTT	CASSQARFVQGDTEAFF
TRBJ2-6	TRBD1	NA	19	TRBV5-5	TGTGCCAGCAGCCATCTGGCCGGGACAGGGTTCTCTGGGGCCAACGTCCTGACTTTC	CASSHLAGTGFSGANVLTF
TRBJ1-5	NA	NA	15	TRBV30	TGTGCCTGGACTCAAGGGGCGGCCTCAGATCAGCCCCAGCATTTT	CAWTQGAASDQPQHF
TRBJ2-7	NA	NA	15	TRBV7-8	TGTGCCAGCAGCTCTCGGGACCGGCAATCCTACGAGCAGTACTTC	CASSSRDRQSYEQYF
TRBJ1-2	NA	few	16	TRBV28	TGTGCCAGCAGTACCCCCGGGACTTGGGCACACTATGGCTACACCTTC	CASSTPGTWAHYGYTF
TRBJ2-5	TRBD1	NA	15	TRBV7-6	TGTGCCAGCAGCTTAGGGACAGGGGTTAAAGAGACCCAGTACTTC	CASSLGTGVKETQYF
TRBJ2-3	NA	NA	15	TRBV5-1	TGCGCCAGCAGCTTGGAGCCAACCCGTCCAGATACGCAGTATTTT	CASSLEPTRPDTQYF
TRBJ2-2	NA	NA	13	TRBV18	TGTGCCAGCTCACCAGTCGACACCGGGGAGCTGTTTTTT	CASSPVDTGELFF
TRBJ2-7	NA	NA	13	TRBV29-1	TGCAGCTCTTCCTCGACGGGCGTAAACGAGCAGTACTTC	CSSSSTGVNEQYF
TRBJ1-1	NA	NA	13	TRBV10-3	TGTGCCATCAGTACCGTCCCGGAAACTGAAGCTTTCTTT	CAISTVPETEAFF
TRBJ2-7	NA	medium-sized	15	TRBV7-9	TGTGCCAGCAGCCCCCCTTTTGGCACCGACTACGAGCAGTACTTC	CASSPPFGTDYEQYF
TRBJ1-2	NA	NA	15	TRBV29-1	TGCAGTTTCTCGTCCGCGGGACACCTAAAGGGGGGCTACACCTTC	CSFSSAGHLKGGYTF
TRBJ1-5	NA	few	14	TRBV28	TGTGCCAGCAGTTTGGCGGGCGTGGGTCGGCCCCAGCATTTT	CASSLAGVGRPQHF
TRBJ2-7	NA	NA	14	TRBV14	TGTGCCAGCAGCCAAGGGGAAAAGCCCTACGAGCAGTACTTC	CASSQGEKPYEQYF
TRBJ2-7	TRBD1	NA	14	TRBV18	TGTGCCAGCTCACCCGGGACAGTCTCCTACGAGCAGTACTTC	CASSPGTVSYEQYF
TRBJ2-3	NA	NA	15	TRBV12-5	TGTGCTAGTGGGACGACCGACAGACCAATTGGTACGCAGTATTTT	CASGTTDRPIGTQYF
TRBJ2-7	TRBD1	NA	14	TRBV5-5	TGTGCCAGCAGTCTGGGACAGGGGACCGTCGAGCAGTACTTC	CASSLGQGTVEQYF
TRBJ2-2	NA	few	16	TRBV9	TGTGCCAGCAGCGTAGACCCAGGGCCGAACACCGGGGAGCTGTTTTTT	CASSVDPGPNTGELFF
TRBJ2-4	NA	NA	16	TRBV19	TGTGCCAGTAGTATGGGGAATGGTGTAGCCAAAAACATTCAGTACTTC	CASSMGNGVAKNIQYF
TRBJ1-4	NA	NA	17	TRBV28	TGTGCCAGCAGTTTATGGGGGCCGTCCCGACGGAATGAAAAACTGTTTTTT	CASSLWGPSRRNEKLFF
TRBJ1-2	NA	NA	13	TRBV19	TGTGCCAGCCAACACGGACAGTCCTATGGCTACACCTTC	CASQHGQSYGYTF
TRBJ1-5	NA	NA	14	TRBV27	TGTGCCACTCCGGGCCCCCGAGGCAATCAGCCCCAGCATTTT	CATPGPRGNQPQHF
TRBJ2-3	NA	NA	14	TRBV6-5	TGTGCCAGCAGTTACGGAGCTGCCGGAGATACGCAGTATTTT	CASSYGAAGDTQYF
TRBJ2-3	NA	NA	15	TRBV11-2	TGTGCCAGCAGCTTATCAAGCGCGTACACAGATACGCAGTATTTT	CASSLSSAYTDTQYF
TRBJ2-3	NA	NA	13	TRBV5-1	TGCGCCAGCAGCTTAGGTTCCACAGATACGCAGTATTTT	CASSLGSTDTQYF
TRBJ2-2	TRBD2	few	15	TRBV6-1	TGTGCCAGCAGGGAACTAGCGGGTGGCACCGGGGAGCTGTTTTTT	CASRELAGGTGELFF
TRBJ2-6	NA	NA	13	TRBV6-5	TGTGCCAGCAGGGTCTCTGGGGCCAACGTCCTGACTTTC	CASRVSGANVLTF
TRBJ1-3	NA	few	16	TRBV27	TGTGCCAGCAGTTCTTGGACGGGCCTGTCTAGAAACACCATATATTTT	CASSSWTGLSRNTIYF
TRBJ1-4	NA	NA	15	TRBV11-2	TGTGCCAGCAGCTTAGCGGGCAGCCGCAATGAAAAACTGTTTTTT	CASSLAGSRNEKLFF
TRBJ1-1	NA	NA	16	TRBV6-5	TGTGCCAGCAGTTACTCGACGAGCAGATCGAACACTGAAGCTTTCTTT	CASSYSTSRSNTEAFF
TRBJ2-1	NA	NA	15	TRBV5-1	TGCGCCAGCAGCGCCGGACTGAGCTCCTACAATGAGCAGTTCTTC	CASSAGLSSYNEQFF